One and the same sample provided the 15 T cell receptor beta chains below, sequenced in a study of CXCR3-negative and CXCR3-positive naive CD8 T cells. UMI labels and 5' RACE were used to prepare the TRB cDNA libraries. TCRdb re-called the 5' RACE reads; one entry per CDR3 protein, DNA not given. This sample contains 45,000 to 70,000 distinct CDR3 sequences. The sequenced material came from memory CD8+ T cells from blood. These receptors originate from a human donor in good health. Some clones in this sample may be carry-over from other donors' samples.

The chain carries TRBV7-9 and TRBJ2-7; TCRdb indicates TRBD1, and absent DNA this call remains unverified. The CDR3 spans 14 residues. Per germline, CDR1 SEHNR and CDR2 FQNEAQ (reference sequence). CDR3 sequence: CASSLDGQGYEQYF.

V and J are TRBV5-1 and TRBJ2-2; TCRdb selects TRBD1, and the lack of DNA leaves this call unchecked. Germline V gene lookup returns CDR1 SGHRS and CDR2 YFSETQ. This CDR3 spans 17 amino acids. This chain's CDR3 is CASSPPRTGVHTGELFF.

The V and J genes are TRBV4-1 and TRBJ2-3. The germline V gene has CDR1 MGHRA and CDR2 YSYEKL. This CDR3 is built from 15 residues. The CDR3: CASSQDQTSTDTQYF.

The CDR3 loop reads CSAKTHSGSPRETQYF. V and J are TRBV20-1 and TRBJ2-5; TCRdb's D call, TRBD2, is unchecked because there is no DNA. The CDR3 is 16 residues long. CDR1 is DFQATT and CDR2 is SNEGSKA in the germline V gene (reference sequence).

This sequence joins TRBV9 and TRBJ2-7; TCRdb lists TRBD1, though no DNA is available to test this call. Germline CDR1 SGDLS, CDR2 YYNGEE. This CDR3 spans 14 amino acids. CDR3 sequence: CASSVGDRAYEQYF. Drawing the rest from reference TRBV9 and TRBJ2-7, the complete variable domain is DSGVTQTPKHLITATGQRVTLRCSPRSGDLSVYWYQQSLDQGLQFLIQYYNGEERAKGNILERFSAQQFPDLHSELNLSSLELGDSALYFCASSVGDRAYEQYFGPGTRLTVT.

CDR3: CASSRTERTDTQYF. The V and J genes are TRBV27 and TRBJ2-3. This CDR3 spans 14 amino acids. Per germline, CDR1 MNHEY and CDR2 SMNVEV (reference sequence).

The chain carries TRBV29-1 and TRBJ2-5; as DNA is missing, the TRBD2 call by TCRdb cannot be tested. CDR1 is SQVTM and CDR2 is ANQGSEA in the germline V gene. CDR3 size: 16 residues. The CDR3 loop is CSVEGVWASGKETQYF.

This rearrangement joins TRBV13 to TRBJ1-6. Germline CDR1 PRHDT, CDR2 FYEKMQ (reference sequence). The CDR3 consists of 15 residues. The CDR3 reads CASSLGTAYNSPLHF.

The V gene is TRBV19, the J gene TRBJ2-2; TCRdb proposes TRBD2, but this gene call is untestable without DNA. Germline CDR1 LNHDA, CDR2 SQIVND (reference sequence). The CDR3 is 14 residues long. CDR3 protein: CATLGTRDTGELFF.

The chain couples TRBV21-1 to TRBJ1-1. TRBV21-1 is given as a pseudogene. CDR3 length equals 16 residues. CDR3 in amino acids: CASSKRERSRGTEAFF.

The chain recombines TRBV28 with TRBJ1-5; TCRdb proposes TRBD1, but this gene call is untestable without DNA. This CDR3 is 14 amino acids long. CDR1 is MDHEN and CDR2 is SYDVKM in the germline V gene. The CDR3 loop is CATSVDRANQPQHF.

The V and J genes are TRBV29-1 and TRBJ2-5. The CDR3 has 13 residues. Germline V gives CDR1 SQVTM, CDR2 ANQGSEA. The CDR3 sequence: CSVVADLQETQYF.

V usage is TRBV4-2 and J usage is TRBJ2-7; no DNA is available, so the TRBD1 call from TCRdb remains unchecked. Germline assignment: CDR1 LGHNA and CDR2 YNFKEQ. The CDR3 is 16 residues long. CDR3 region: CASSQKGAGGPDEQYF.

The gene calls are TRBV29-1 and TRBJ2-7; there is no DNA to check the TCRdb D call of TRBD1. In germline, CDR1 is SQVTM, CDR2 ANQGSEA. The CDR3 has 13 amino acids. This CDR3 is CSVVPGHSYEQYF.

V and J are TRBV7-9 and TRBJ2-5; TCRdb's D gene call, TRBD2, goes unchecked for lack of DNA. The CDR3 totals 16 residues. CDR1 is SEHNR, CDR2 FQNEAQ, per germline (reference sequence). The CDR3 spells CASSLSSASGQETQYF.